These T cell receptor beta chains were read from a single sample in a study of shared clonotypes between healthy human individuals. Profiled with immunoSEQ multiplex PCR; TCRdb holds only in-frame clones, not every one. In the table there are 780,000 or so clones, roughly two thirds of which are singletons. Sample: memory CD4+ T cells sorted from blood. These receptors all stem from a young woman in good health. CDR3s include the opening cysteine and the closing phenylalanine or tryptophan. A D gene is named only where the DNA matches it firmly. Clone size is shown for a subset of rows, as once, few, many or a class of expanded clone.

>TRBV19|-|-|TRBJ2-3
TGTGCCAGTATGGATATCATTACAGATACGCAGTATTTT
CASMDIITDTQYF
>TRBV28|TRBD1|-|TRBJ2-7
TGTGCCAGCAGCTCACAGGGGGAGCCCACCTACGAGCAGTACTTC
CASSSQGEPTYEQYF
>TRBV7-8|-|few|TRBJ2-3
TGTGCCAGCAGCTTAGGGGGGGCTAGCACGCAGTATTTT
CASSLGGASTQYF
>TRBV18|-|-|TRBJ2-3
TGTGCCAGCTCACCGCAGACGGATACGCAGTATTTT
CASSPQTDTQYF
>TRBV11-2|-|few|TRBJ1-4
TGTGCCAGCAGCAGGGGGACGTCGCATGAAAAACTGTTTTTT
CASSRGTSHEKLFF
>TRBV7-2|-|many|TRBJ2-7
TGTGCCAGCAGCTTACAGCCTGCCTACGAGCAGTACTTC
CASSLQPAYEQYF
>TRBV5-1|-|-|TRBJ1-5
TGCGCCAGCAGCTTGGAAGGGGCCGGCAATCAGCCCCAGCATTTT
CASSLEGAGNQPQHF
>TRBV21-1|-|-|TRBJ1-2
TGTGCCAGCAGCAAAGTTTGGGTAAAGACAGTCTACGATGGCTACACCTTC
CASSKVWVKTVYDGYTF
>TRBV10-1|-|-|TRBJ2-4
TGCGCCAGCAGTAAAGAACAGACCTCGGGCATTCAGTACTTC
CASSKEQTSGIQYF
>TRBV27|-|once|TRBJ2-5
TGTGCCAGCAGACCGGGACCCCAAGAGACCCAGTACTTC
CASRPGPQETQYF
>TRBV7-6|TRBD2|-|TRBJ2-1
TGTGCCAGCAGCTTCAATCGGCAGAGCCCTAGCGGAGACTACAATGAGCAGTTCTTC
CASSFNRQSPSGDYNEQFF
>TRBV6-5|-|-|TRBJ1-5
TGTGCCAGCAGTGGACAGTGGGGTCAGCCCCAGCATTTT
CASSGQWGQPQHF
>TRBV30|-|-|TRBJ1-3
TGTGCCTGGAACCCACAGACTGGAAACACCATATATTTT
CAWNPQTGNTIYF
>TRBV28|-|-|TRBJ1-4
TGTGCCAGCGCGAGAGGGGCAAAACTGTTTTTT
CASARGAKLFF
>TRBV30|-|-|TRBJ2-3
TGTGCCTGGAGAAGTCCCCTCCGGGATACGCAGTATTTT
CAWRSPLRDTQYF
>TRBV30|TRBD1|few|TRBJ2-4
TGTGCCTGGAGTTCCGACAGGGCCAACATTCAGTACTTC
CAWSSDRANIQYF
>TRBV5-6|-|once|TRBJ1-2
TGTGCCAGCAGGGGAGCGGGGTTATACACCTTC
CASRGAGLYTF
>TRBV6-5|-|few|TRBJ2-7
TGTGCCAGCAGTTACGCGGGGCTTAGTTACGAGCAGTACTTC
CASSYAGLSYEQYF
>TRBV19|TRBD2|once|TRBJ2-3
TGTGCCAGTAGTATAGGTAGCGGGTTGTTCACAGATACGCAGTATTTT
CASSIGSGLFTDTQYF
>TRBV28|TRBD1|-|TRBJ2-2
TGTGCCAGCAGTTCTTTGGACAGGGGAGGAACCGGGGAGCTGTTTTTT
CASSSLDRGGTGELFF
>TRBV11-3|TRBD1|-|TRBJ1-2
TGTGCCAGCAGCTTCGGACAGGGATATGGCTACACCTTC
CASSFGQGYGYTF
>TRBV5-1|-|-|TRBJ2-5
TGCGCCAGCAGCCCCGGGACAAAAGGAGCGACCCAGTACTTC
CASSPGTKGATQYF
>TRBV6-4|-|many|TRBJ2-7
TGTGCCAGCAGCCAAGAAGGCGGGGGACAAAGCTCCTACGAGCAGTACTTC
CASSQEGGGQSSYEQYF
>TRBV18|TRBD2|-|TRBJ2-3
TGTGCCAGCTCACCACCATCTGCAGCGGGAGGTAATACGCAGTATTTT
CASSPPSAAGGNTQYF
>TRBV16|TRBD1|-|TRBJ2-2
TGTGCCAGCACCAAGACAGGGCGGACCGGGGAGCTGTTTTTT
CASTKTGRTGELFF
>TRBV18|TRBD1|-|TRBJ1-5
TGTGCCAGCTCACCGGGACAGGGGGCGGGAAGCAATCAGCCCCAGCATTTT
CASSPGQGAGSNQPQHF
>TRBV5-6|TRBD1|-|TRBJ1-5
TGTGCCAGCAGCCCCTCGGGACAGGGGCTTTCTTATAGCAATCAGCCCCAGCATTTT
CASSPSGQGLSYSNQPQHF
>TRBV5-1|TRBD1|-|TRBJ2-2
TGCGCCAGCAGCTCGGGACAGTTCGCGAACACCGGGGAGCTGTTTTTT
CASSSGQFANTGELFF
>TRBV6-1|-|-|TRBJ1-1
TGTGCCAGCCAGAGGGCGGGGCGGGCCACTGAAGCTTTCTTT
CASQRAGRATEAFF
>TRBV25-1|-|-|TRBJ2-7
TGTGCCAGCAGTGAAAAGGGGGGTACCTACGAGCAGTACTTC
CASSEKGGTYEQYF
>TRBV25-1|TRBD1|-|TRBJ2-1
TGTGCCAGCAGTGGCCAAACAGGGGTTTACTACAATGAGCAGTTCTTC
CASSGQTGVYYNEQFF
>TRBV5-4|-|-|TRBJ2-6
TGTGCCAGCAGCTCTGGACAGCGCTCTGGGGCCAACGTCCTGACTTTC
CASSSGQRSGANVLTF
>TRBV27|-|-|TRBJ1-5
TGTGCCAGCAGTCCCATTGGGGGGCAGGGCAATCAGCCCCAGCATTTT
CASSPIGGQGNQPQHF
>TRBV27|-|-|TRBJ1-5
TGTGCCAGCAGTGACGCGGTAGGGCTTGGTAAGCATTTT
CASSDAVGLGKHF
>TRBV19|-|many|TRBJ1-4
TGTGCCAGTAGTATAGCAGGGTATGCAACTAATGAAAAACTGTTTTTT
CASSIAGYATNEKLFF
>TRBV11-2|TRBD2|-|TRBJ2-3
TGTGCCAGCAGCATCGGACTAGCGGGAGGGCAAGATACGCAGTATTTT
CASSIGLAGGQDTQYF
>TRBV5-1|-|many|TRBJ1-3
TGCGCCAGCAGCTTGGCCCCAATTACAGCATCTGGAAACACCATATATTTT
CASSLAPITASGNTIYF
>TRBV21-1|-|-|TRBJ1-5
TGTGCCAGCAGCAAAGATGGGCCCCAGCATTTT
CASSKDGPQHF
>TRBV29-1|-|-|TRBJ2-5
TGCAGCGTTGAAAGTTCGAGGGCACAAGAGACCCAGTACTTC
CSVESSRAQETQYF
>TRBV5-1|TRBD2|-|TRBJ2-7
TGCGCCAGCAGCTTGGAGGGACTAGGCTACGAGCAGTACTTC
CASSLEGLGYEQYF
>TRBV28|-|-|TRBJ2-5
TGTGCCAGCAGTTCACAGGGAGGAGAGACCCAGTACTTC
CASSSQGGETQYF
>TRBV2|TRBD2|-|TRBJ2-3
TGTGCAAGCAAGCGGGACCGCACAGATACGCAGTATTTT
CASKRDRTDTQYF
>TRBV20-1|-|-|TRBJ2-7
TGCAGTGCTAGCCCCGCCTACGAGCAGTACTTC
CSASPAYEQYF
>TRBV28|-|few|TRBJ1-5
TGTGCCAGCAGTCCAAGGGGTCAGCCCCAGCATTTT
CASSPRGQPQHF
>TRBV19|TRBD1|few|TRBJ1-2
TGTGCCAGTAGTTCTCCGGGACAGCTTAACTATGGCTACACCTTC
CASSSPGQLNYGYTF
>TRBV7-9|-|many|TRBJ2-7
TGTGCCAGCAGCCTCCTAATTCGGGACGGGAGCTCCTACGAGCAGTACTTC
CASSLLIRDGSSYEQYF
>TRBV30|-|-|TRBJ2-3
TGTGCCTGGAGTGTTAGGGATACGCAGTATTTT
CAWSVRDTQYF